The entry that follows covers one T cell receptor beta chain sequence. Participants spanned ages about 18 to 90 years and resided in roughly 22 US areas. Cohorts were based on clinical histories the participants reported. The germline V gene encodes CDR1 PRHDT and CDR2 FYEKMQ (reference sequence). V shed 5 bases, J shed 5 bases, and the junction held 8 bases outside the gene matches. There are 16 residues in the CDR3. This entry belongs to a study of blood T cell repertoires in COVID-19. At the level of the study: Spain, Italy and the United States supplied samples that represented acute and convalescent COVID-19. Nucleic acid was either cDNA or gDNA, and it came from T cells, B-cell-depleted T cells, or PBMCs.

Profiling relied on immunoSEQ multiplex PCR, and the TCRdb table lists in-frame clones only, not all of them. The table has a few hundred thousand clones, about 85% seen once; the top ten hold 5.5% to 7%. Sequenced material: PBMCs or T cells enriched from blood (not recorded which). This clonotype originated in a young woman who had recovered from COVID-19. The chain employs TRBV13 and TRBJ2-2; 10 nucleotides match TRBD1. This CDR3 reads CASSQRTGGGTGELFF. In DNA form, the CDR3 reads TGTGCCAGCAGCCAAAGGACAGGGGGAGGGACCGGGGAGCTGTTTTTT.